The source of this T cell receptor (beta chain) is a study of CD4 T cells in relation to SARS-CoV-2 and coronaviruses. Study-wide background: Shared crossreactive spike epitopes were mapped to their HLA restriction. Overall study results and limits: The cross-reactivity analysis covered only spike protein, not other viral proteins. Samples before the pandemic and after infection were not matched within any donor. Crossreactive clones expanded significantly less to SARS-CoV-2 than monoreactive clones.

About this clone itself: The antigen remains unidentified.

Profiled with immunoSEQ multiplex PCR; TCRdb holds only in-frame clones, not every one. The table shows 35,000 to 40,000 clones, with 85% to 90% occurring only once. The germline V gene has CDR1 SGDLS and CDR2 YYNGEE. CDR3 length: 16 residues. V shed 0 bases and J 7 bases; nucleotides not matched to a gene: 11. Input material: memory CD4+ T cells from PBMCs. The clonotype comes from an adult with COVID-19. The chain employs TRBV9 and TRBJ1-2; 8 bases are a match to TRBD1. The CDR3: CASSVEARGQAGGYTF. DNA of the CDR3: TGTGCCAGCAGCGTAGAGGCGAGGGGACAGGCGGGTGGCTACACCTTC.